The clone carrying this T cell receptor (beta chain) has just a few counts. Its antigen remains unidentified. This record belongs to a study of T cells after yellow fever vaccination. Study-level background: The SMART-Seq v4 Ultra Low Input method served to prepare the low-cell-number fractions. Study observations and caveats: Abundant bulk-population clonotypes could contaminate the FACS-sorted repertoires. A faster peak, day 5 versus 15, was reached by the weaker secondary response.

In TCRdb, the 5' RACE reads were re-called with MiXCR into one record per CDR3 protein. The table includes under 600,000 distinct CDR3 sequences, 13% detected once. V was pared by 2 bases and J by 2 bases, with 9 bases between. Germline V gives CDR1 SGHRS, CDR2 YFSETQ. The CDR3 consists of 14 residues. This receptor was taken from a man aged 25 to 45 who received the YFV17D yellow fever vaccine. The chain links TRBV5-1 to TRBJ2-3; D not certain. This specimen consisted of PBMCs, obtained on the day of the yellow fever booster vaccination. This CDR3 reads CASSFRSTTDTQYF. CDR3 nucleotides: TGCGCCAGCAGCTTTCGGTCGACCACAGATACGCAGTATTTT.